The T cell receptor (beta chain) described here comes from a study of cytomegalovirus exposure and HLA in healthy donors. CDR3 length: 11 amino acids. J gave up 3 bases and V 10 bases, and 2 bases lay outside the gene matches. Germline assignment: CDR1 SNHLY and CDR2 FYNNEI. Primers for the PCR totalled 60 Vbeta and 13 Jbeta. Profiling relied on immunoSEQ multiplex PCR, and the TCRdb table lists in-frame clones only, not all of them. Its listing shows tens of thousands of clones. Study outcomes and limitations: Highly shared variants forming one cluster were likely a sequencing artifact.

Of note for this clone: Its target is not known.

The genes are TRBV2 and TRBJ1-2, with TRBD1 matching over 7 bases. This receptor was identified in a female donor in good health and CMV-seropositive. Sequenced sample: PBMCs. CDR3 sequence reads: CATQGDYGYTF. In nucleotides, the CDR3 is TGTGCCACCCAGGGGGACTATGGCTACACCTTC.